A selection of T cell receptor beta chains follows, all from one sample in a study of monozygotic twins with inflammatory bowel disease. From the 5' RACE reads, TCRdb lists one entry per CDR3 protein and no DNA. Reported are 85,000 to 110,000 distinct CDR3 sequences; the ten largest clones contain roughly 1.8%. What was sequenced was blood. The receptors were gathered from a human donor with ulcerative colitis or Crohn's disease, or a healthy co-twin of an affected twin (not recorded which). Each CDR3 is given with its conserved first and last residue. Each record gives: J gene, V gene, clone size, CDR3 protein. Clone sizes are given selectively: once, few, many, or a class where the clone is expanded.

j_gene: TRBJ1-2
v_gene: TRBV20-1
abundance: NA
CDR3aa: CSARVPRGGGYTF

j_gene: TRBJ1-5
v_gene: TRBV7-2
abundance: NA
CDR3aa: CASSLGSASNQPQHF

j_gene: TRBJ2-3
v_gene: TRBV7-9
abundance: NA
CDR3aa: CASSLGGIGTDTQYF

j_gene: TRBJ2-1
v_gene: TRBV7-2
abundance: NA
CDR3aa: CASSPLSGEYNEQFF

j_gene: TRBJ2-3
v_gene: TRBV12-3/TRBV12-4
abundance: NA
CDR3aa: CASSFPAVRDPSRTDTQYF

j_gene: TRBJ2-7
v_gene: TRBV23-1
abundance: NA
CDR3aa: CASSSRTGSFRYEQYF

j_gene: TRBJ1-2
v_gene: TRBV7-8
abundance: NA
CDR3aa: CASSLDRDRGSYGYTF

j_gene: TRBJ2-3
v_gene: TRBV11-2
abundance: NA
CDR3aa: CASSLGYLSGTTTDTQYF

j_gene: TRBJ2-2
v_gene: TRBV12-5
abundance: NA
CDR3aa: CASGTQTGVLGELFF

j_gene: TRBJ2-5
v_gene: TRBV7-2
abundance: NA
CDR3aa: CASSATSGGMETQYF

j_gene: TRBJ1-1
v_gene: TRBV30
abundance: NA
CDR3aa: CAWSERPGAEAFF

j_gene: TRBJ1-5
v_gene: TRBV6-1
abundance: NA
CDR3aa: CASFSDRGGYQPQHF

j_gene: TRBJ2-7
v_gene: TRBV20-1
abundance: NA
CDR3aa: CSPRDTTGSSYEQYF

j_gene: TRBJ2-1
v_gene: TRBV7-2
abundance: NA
CDR3aa: CASSLGGSAYNEQFF

j_gene: TRBJ2-2
v_gene: TRBV6-2/TRBV6-3
abundance: NA
CDR3aa: CASSYLRELFF

j_gene: TRBJ1-2
v_gene: TRBV28
abundance: NA
CDR3aa: CARAKRRAGYTF

j_gene: TRBJ2-7
v_gene: TRBV28
abundance: NA
CDR3aa: CASSQIWARQQYF

j_gene: TRBJ2-5
v_gene: TRBV27
abundance: NA
CDR3aa: CASSSGEETQYF

j_gene: TRBJ1-4
v_gene: TRBV6-5
abundance: NA
CDR3aa: CASSFSPTNEKLFF

j_gene: TRBJ2-7
v_gene: TRBV5-5
abundance: NA
CDR3aa: CASSLGTGTDYEQYF

j_gene: TRBJ2-7
v_gene: TRBV11-2
abundance: NA
CDR3aa: CASSPTAEEDSYEQYF

j_gene: TRBJ2-1
v_gene: TRBV24-1
abundance: NA
CDR3aa: CATSSIFYNEQFF

j_gene: TRBJ2-3
v_gene: TRBV12-3/TRBV12-4
abundance: NA
CDR3aa: CASKPQGLRIADTQYF

j_gene: TRBJ2-3
v_gene: TRBV5-4
abundance: NA
CDR3aa: CASSFILVTDTQYF

j_gene: TRBJ2-5
v_gene: TRBV7-8
abundance: NA
CDR3aa: CASSLVGQGAGAHEETQYF

j_gene: TRBJ2-1
v_gene: TRBV6-2/TRBV6-3
abundance: NA
CDR3aa: CASSYDSYEQFF

j_gene: TRBJ2-1
v_gene: TRBV20-1
abundance: NA
CDR3aa: CSARMGLGGVSSYNEQFF

j_gene: TRBJ1-6
v_gene: TRBV6-2/TRBV6-3
abundance: NA
CDR3aa: CASSYDGNSPLHF

j_gene: TRBJ2-5
v_gene: TRBV28
abundance: NA
CDR3aa: CATRGVETQYF

j_gene: TRBJ2-7
v_gene: TRBV5-1
abundance: medium-sized
CDR3aa: CASSLEVASGYEQYF

j_gene: TRBJ1-1
v_gene: TRBV7-2
abundance: NA
CDR3aa: CASSSNGGDTEAFF

j_gene: TRBJ2-2
v_gene: TRBV9
abundance: NA
CDR3aa: CASSPRRTGSGELFF

j_gene: TRBJ1-1
v_gene: TRBV7-9
abundance: NA
CDR3aa: CASSKGGSTEAFF

j_gene: TRBJ2-7
v_gene: TRBV5-6
abundance: NA
CDR3aa: CASSYRQGVYEQYF

j_gene: TRBJ1-5
v_gene: TRBV5-1
abundance: NA
CDR3aa: CASKEWSGANQPQHF